These 25 T cell receptor beta chains were all obtained from the same sample, sequenced in a study of control samples from healthy donors and cancer patients. Repertoires were generated with immunoSEQ multiplex PCR, while TCRdb's copy carries only in-frame clones and drops some. Of around 100,000 clones listed, around nine tenths are singletons. The sample comprised PBMCs. The source is a man in his sixties with lung cancer.

The CDR3 region is CAISESEGSTEAFF. The CDR3 DNA reads as TGTGCCATCAGTGAGTCGGAGGGATCCACTGAAGCTTTCTTT. This chain uses TRBV10-3 with TRBJ1-1; D unresolved. Germline V gene lookup returns CDR1 ENHRY and CDR2 SYGVKD. The ends were cut back, 0 bases at V and 4 bases at J, with 9 bases in the middle. The CDR3 is 14 amino acids.

This clone came up a few times. The rearrangement links TRBV7-2 to TRBJ2-5; perhaps D is TRBD1 or TRBD2 (5 bases each). The CDR3 is 14 amino acids. V lost 1 base, J lost 4 bases, and 10 bases lay in between. CDR1 and CDR2 (germline): SGHTA, FQGNSA. The CDR3 DNA sequence: TGTGCCAGCAGCTTAGGGGGCGCGGGAGAGACCCAGTACTTC. Protein product: CASSLGGAGETQYF. The full variable domain, its missing parts supplied by reference TRBV7-2 and TRBJ2-5, is GAGVSQSPSNKVTEKGKDVELRCDPISGHTALYWYRQSLGQGLEFLIYFQGNSAPDKSGLPSDRFSAERTGGSVSTLTIQRTQQEDSAVYLCASSLGGAGETQYFGPGTRLLVL.

The chain uses TRBV12-5 and TRBJ2-3; D is possibly TRBD1 or TRBD2 (5 bases each). The CDR3 has 18 residues. Germline V gene sequence: CDR1 LGHNT, CDR2 FRNRAP. Trimming took 2 bases from V and 4 from J, leaving 22 bases between them. This chain's CDR3 is CASGLLSDGDVQADTQYF. The CDR3 coding sequence is TGTGCTAGTGGTTTGTTGTCTGACGGGGACGTGCAGGCAGATACGCAGTATTTT.

The chain has TRBV3-1 (or the pseudogene TRBV3-2) and TRBJ2-3; 11 positions agree with TRBD1. V shed 3 bases, J shed 3 bases, and the junction held 5 bases outside the gene matches. Germline lookup yields CDR1 LGHDT and CDR2 YNNKEL (reference sequence). The CDR3 is made up of 16 amino acids. CDR3 residues: CASSHWTGGGTDTQYF. The DNA for the CDR3 is TGTGCCAGCAGCCACTGGACAGGGGGCGGAACAGATACGCAGTATTTT.

The V and J genes are TRBV5-1 and TRBJ2-3; D is uncertain. CDR3 length: 13 residues. Germline V CDR1 and CDR2: SGHRS, YFSETQ. V dropped 5 bases and J dropped 2 bases, with 9 bases sitting between them. CDR3 coding DNA: TGCGCCAGCAGACAGTCCTCCACAGATACGCAGTATTTT. Amino acids: CASRQSSTDTQYF.

The chain couples TRBV6-5 to TRBJ1-6, with no clear D. Germline V gene sequence: CDR1 MNHEY, CDR2 SVGAGI. V lost 0 bases and J 9 bases, leaving 9 bases between the germline ends. The CDR3 covers 14 residues. This chain's CDR3 is CASSYSSGSSPLHF. CDR3 bases: TGTGCCAGCAGTTACTCGAGTGGGAGTTCACCCCTCCACTTT.

This clone was detected once. The chain employs TRBV14 and TRBJ2-5; tentatively, D is TRBD2 (5 bases). CDR3 length equals 15 residues. CDR1 and CDR2 from the germline V gene are SGHDN and FVKESK. V shed 4 bases and J shed 0 bases, with 12 bases lying between them. The CDR3 DNA follows: TGTGCCAGCAGCCTAAGTCGGGGATACCAAGAGACCCAGTACTTC. Translating gives CASSLSRGYQETQYF.

This chain links TRBV24-1 with TRBJ2-3, with 7 bases aligning to TRBD2. Germline V gene lookup returns CDR1 KGHDR and CDR2 SFDVKD. The length of the CDR3 is 15 residues. V was clipped by 5 bases and J by 1 base; unmatched bases: 5. The CDR3 loop is CATSVPGGGTDTQYF. The CDR3 region has the DNA TGTGCCACCAGTGTACCGGGGGGAGGCACAGATACGCAGTATTTT.

This chain joins TRBV24-1 and TRBJ2-2; TRBD1 might be the D (5 bases). The CDR3 contains 16 residues. Per germline, CDR1 KGHDR and CDR2 SFDVKD. Deletions cut 0 bases from V and 4 bases from J, with 11 bases between. CDR3 nucleotide sequence: TGTGCCACCAGTGATTTGCAGGGTTCGAGCACCGGGGAGCTGTTTTTT. This codes for CATSDLQGSSTGELFF.

This clone was found once. CDR3 nucleotides: TGTGCCAGCAGTTACGGGTTAGTCCCCCAAGAGACCCAGTACTTC. Translated, it gives CASSYGLVPQETQYF. The chain has TRBV6-5 and TRBJ2-5; D is undetermined. V was clipped by 2 bases and J by 1 base, with 11 bases between them. Germline V gene lookup returns CDR1 MNHEY and CDR2 SVGAGI. The CDR3 runs to 15 residues.

This chain joins TRBV6-1 and TRBJ1-5; D perhaps matches TRBD1 (5 bases). This CDR3 is built from 14 residues. Germline V CDR1 and CDR2: MNHNS, SASEGT. Trimming pared 1 base from V and 9 bases from J, leaving 13 bases between. In nucleotides, the CDR3 is TGTGCCAGCAGTGAAGGCGGAGGGGTCAGGCCCCAGCATTTT. This gives the protein CASSEGGGVRPQHF.

For the CDR3, the DNA is TGTGCCAGCACCTCGTTGGAGAAATACTACAATGAGCAGTTCTTC. Protein product: CASTSLEKYYNEQFF. The V call is TRBV9, the J call TRBJ2-1; D is uncertain. Trimming pared 6 bases from V and 3 bases from J, leaving 16 bases between. The CDR3 sequence is 15 residues long. Germline CDR1 is SGDLS and CDR2 is YYNGEE.

V and J are TRBV29-1 and TRBJ2-7; maybe TRBD1 (6 bases). This CDR3 spans 11 amino acids. Germline values: CDR1 SQVTM, CDR2 ANQGSEA. V was shortened by 7 bases and J by 3 bases, with 10 bases between the two germline ends. The CDR3 loop is CSGGTFYEQYF. The CDR3 DNA reads TGCAGCGGTGGGACATTCTACGAGCAGTACTTC.

V is TRBV10-2 and J is TRBJ2-7, with D possibly matching TRBD2 (6 bases). Trimming took off 5 bases at V and 0 bases at J, with 14 bases between the two ends. The CDR3 runs 15 residues. Germline CDR1 reads WSHSY; CDR2 reads SAAADI. The CDR3 DNA follows: TGCGCCAGCAGTCCTCAGGCGGGGAGCTCCTACGAGCAGTACGTC. Encoded protein: CASSPQAGSSYEQYV.

The V gene is TRBV27, the J gene TRBJ2-7, with 7 bases lining up with TRBD1. V shed 5 bases and J 2 bases; nucleotides not matched to a gene: 3. Germline CDR1 reads MNHEY; CDR2 reads SMNVEV (reference sequence). The CDR3 extends over 13 amino acids. The CDR3 bases are TGTGCCAGCAGTCGACAGGGACCCTACGAGCAGTACTTC. It specifies CASSRQGPYEQYF.

This clone showed up just once. V gene TRBV19 combines with J gene TRBJ2-6; either TRBD1 or TRBD2 may fit D (5 bases each). V lost 6 bases and J lost 6, with 21 bases in between. The CDR3 consists of 17 residues. Germline V lookup: CDR1 LNHDA, CDR2 SQIVND (reference sequence). CDR3 coding DNA: TGTGCCAGTAGGCCAGGGTGGAGGCCCCCTGTGGCCAACGTCCTGACTTTC. Translating gives CASRPGWRPPVANVLTF.

The genes are TRBV9 and TRBJ1-2, with 7 bases that match TRBD1. Unmatched junction bases numbered 5, after V lost 0 bases and J lost 3 bases. The CDR3 runs 15 residues. Germline assignment: CDR1 SGDLS and CDR2 YYNGEE. The CDR3: CASSVGGGGDYGYTF. CDR3 in DNA: TGTGCCAGCAGCGTAGGGGGAGGGGGCGACTATGGCTACACCTTC. Filled out from reference TRBV9 and TRBJ1-2, the complete variable domain reads DSGVTQTPKHLITATGQRVTLRCSPRSGDLSVYWYQQSLDQGLQFLIQYYNGEERAKGNILERFSAQQFPDLHSELNLSSLELGDSALYFCASSVGGGGDYGYTFGSGTRLTVV.

This chain connects TRBV7-9 to TRBJ1-5; D not resolved. Germline CDR1 SEHNR, CDR2 FQNEAQ (reference sequence). The V gene lost 2 bases and the J gene lost 4 bases, with 6 bases spanning the gap. The CDR3 length is 13 residues. CDR3 protein: CASSLKVNQPQHF. For the CDR3, the DNA is TGTGCCAGCAGCTTAAAGGTTAATCAGCCCCAGCATTTT.

The chain is built from TRBV20-1 and TRBJ1-2; no clear D gene. Trimming cost V 3 bases and J 2 bases, with 7 bases left between them. The CDR3 has 12 residues. The germline CDR1 and CDR2 sequences are DFQATT and SNEGSKA (reference sequence). CDR3 nucleotide sequence: TGCAGTGCTAGTACCCAGAACTATGGCTACACCTTC. It codes for CSASTQNYGYTF.

CDR3 nucleotide sequence: TGCAGCGTTATGGACAGGGTGATTGCTGAAGCTTTCTTT. It specifies CSVMDRVIAEAFF. The rearrangement uses TRBV29-1 and TRBJ1-1; 8 bases align to TRBD1. V was pared by 5 bases and J by 6 bases, with 8 bases of the junction left unmatched. The CDR3 has 13 amino acids. Germline lookup yields CDR1 SQVTM and CDR2 ANQGSEA.

This rearrangement joins TRBV3-1 (or the pseudogene TRBV3-2) to TRBJ2-5, with D tentatively TRBD1 (5 bases). The CDR3 loop spans 16 amino acids. In germline, CDR1 is LGHDT, CDR2 YNNKEL (reference sequence). V was clipped by 0 bases and J by 5 bases, with 16 bases between them. The CDR3 region is CASSQDIGAMLETQYF. The CDR3 bases are TGTGCCAGCAGCCAAGATATAGGGGCAATGCTGGAGACCCAGTACTTC.

The rearrangement uses TRBV6-5 and TRBJ2-1, with D uncertain. V was pared by 7 bases and J by 10 bases, with 11 bases between. The germline gives CDR1 MNHEY, CDR2 SVGAGI. The CDR3 sequence is 11 residues long. This CDR3 is CASNLVREQFF. The CDR3 DNA follows: TGTGCCAGCAACCTGGTCCGCGAGCAGTTCTTC.

The chain combines TRBV5-6 with TRBJ1-6; tentatively, D is TRBD1 (5 bases). The CDR3 has 17 amino acids. Germline loops: CDR1 SGHDT, CDR2 YYEEEE. Trimming took off 1 base at V and 2 bases at J, with 13 bases between the two ends. CDR3 coding DNA: TGTGCCAGCAGCTTGTGGGAGGGGACCCCCTATAATTCACCCCTCCACTTT. It translates to CASSLWEGTPYNSPLHF. Based on the CDR3 plus reference TRBV5-6 and TRBJ1-6, the full variable domain is DAGVTQSPTHLIKTRGQQVTLRCSPKSGHDTVSWYQQALGQGPQFIFQYYEEEERQRGNFPDRFSGHQFPNYSSELNVNALLLGDSALYLCASSLWEGTPYNSPLHFGNGTRLTVT.

The chain recombines TRBV2 with TRBJ1-5; no firm D call. Trimming removed 1 base from V and 9 bases from J, with 10 bases in between. The length of the CDR3 is 13 residues. Germline assignment: CDR1 SNHLY and CDR2 FYNNEI. CDR3 bases: TGTGCCAGCAGTGAAGGGGCGGTGGCGCCCCAGCATTTT. Translation: CASSEGAVAPQHF.

The chain combines TRBV5-6 with TRBJ1-3; 7 positions match TRBD1. The CDR3 length is 14 residues. With 2 bases clipped from V and 3 bases from J, the junction kept 2 bases outside the gene matches. The V gene's germline CDR1 is SGHDT and CDR2 YYEEEE. In nucleotides, the CDR3 is TGTGCCAGCAGCTTAGGGGGCCTTGGAAACACCATATATTTT. Protein sequence: CASSLGGLGNTIYF.